Described below is a single T cell receptor beta chain sequence and its context. V lost 7 bases and J lost 1; bases outside the gene matches: 3. The CDR3 is made up of 12 amino acids. Germline V gene sequence: CDR1 SQVTM, CDR2 ANQGSEA. The sample comes from a study of blood T cell repertoires in COVID-19. Sequencing used immunoSEQ multiplex PCR; TCRdb keeps in-frame clones, though not all of them. The sample includes under 50,000 clones, over 90% of them seen just once. The source of this sequence is a man aged 60 to 69 with COVID-19, enrolled during active disease. The sequenced sample was peripheral blood. The chain is built from TRBV29-1 and TRBJ1-1, with TRBD1 identical over 7 bases. CDR3 nucleotides: TGCAGCGCGGGGGACAGGAACACTGAAGCTTTCTTT. Protein product: CSAGDRNTEAFF. Full variable domain (remainder filled in from reference TRBV29-1 and TRBJ1-1): SAVISQKPSRDICQRGTSLTIQCQVDSQVTMMFWYRQQPGQSLTLIATANQGSEATYESGFVIDKFPISRPNLTFSTLTVSNMSPEDSSIYLCSAGDRNTEAFFGQGTRLTVV.